Given below is one T cell receptor beta chain in context. What it binds is not known. The CDR3 totals 16 residues. Trimming removed 6 bases from V and 4 bases from J; junction bases left unmatched: 7. The germline CDR1 and CDR2 sequences are SGHTA and FQGNSA. Measured with immunoSEQ multiplex PCR; TCRdb has only the in-frame clones, and not every one. The table has around 1.6 million clones, around 98% seen once. The data belong to a study of shared clonotypes between healthy human individuals. Study outcomes and limitations: Some naive CD4 clonotypes, 4.5% to 5.5%, turned up in common across a handful of donors.

Sequenced material: naive CD4+ T cells sorted from blood. Subset: CD45RA+ positively selected. The chain employs TRBV7-2 and TRBJ2-2; 11 positions agree with TRBD2. The source is a man aged 25 to 40 in good health. The CDR3 nucleotides read TGTGCCAGCAGGTCCGGGACTAGCGGAACCACCGGGGAGCTGTTTTTT. Residues: CASRSGTSGTTGELFF.